This T cell receptor (beta chain) is drawn from a study of technical replicates of blood from several donors. Clones were sequenced by immunoSEQ multiplex PCR, and TCRdb holds only the in-frame ones, with some missing. This sample has about 81,000 clones, with approximately 78% found just once. The CDR3 spans 12 residues. From germline, CDR1 is SQVTM and CDR2 ANQGSEA. With V trimmed by 6 bases and J by 8 bases, 7 bases remained unmatched. The chain uses TRBV29-1 and TRBJ2-1; 7 bases agree with TRBD2. The TCR comes from a human donor in good health. Some clones in this sample may be carry-over from other donors' samples. The material sequenced was PBMCs. DNA for the CDR3: TGCAGCGTCGGGCCCGGGGGGTATGAGCAGTTCTTC. Translated, it gives CSVGPGGYEQFF.